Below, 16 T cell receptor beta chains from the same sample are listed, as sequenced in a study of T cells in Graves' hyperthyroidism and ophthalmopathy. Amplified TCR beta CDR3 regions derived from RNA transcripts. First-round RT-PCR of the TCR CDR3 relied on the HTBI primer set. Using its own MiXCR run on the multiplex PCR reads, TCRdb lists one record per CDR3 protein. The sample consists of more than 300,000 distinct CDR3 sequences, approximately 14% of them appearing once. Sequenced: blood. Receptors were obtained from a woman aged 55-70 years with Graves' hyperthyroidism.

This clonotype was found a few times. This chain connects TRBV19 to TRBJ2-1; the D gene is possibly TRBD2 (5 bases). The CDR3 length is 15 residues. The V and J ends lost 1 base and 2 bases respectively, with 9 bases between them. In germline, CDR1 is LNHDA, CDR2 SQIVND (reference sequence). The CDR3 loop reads CASSIVRETYNEQFF. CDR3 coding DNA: TGTGCCAGTAGTATAGTTCGGGAAACCTACAATGAGCAGTTCTTC.

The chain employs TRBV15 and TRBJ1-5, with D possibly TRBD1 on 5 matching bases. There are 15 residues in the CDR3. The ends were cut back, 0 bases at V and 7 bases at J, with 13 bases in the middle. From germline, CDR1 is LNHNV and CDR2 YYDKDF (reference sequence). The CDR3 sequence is CATSRDPGAAQPQHF. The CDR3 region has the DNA TGTGCCACCAGCAGAGATCCCGGGGCTGCGCAGCCCCAGCATTTT.

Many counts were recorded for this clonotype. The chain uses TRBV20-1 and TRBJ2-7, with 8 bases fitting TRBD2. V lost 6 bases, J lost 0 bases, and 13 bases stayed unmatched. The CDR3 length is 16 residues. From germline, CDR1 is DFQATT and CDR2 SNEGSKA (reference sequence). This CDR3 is CSAKGLLAGYSYEQYF. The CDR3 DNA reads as TGCAGTGCAAAGGGGCTTCTAGCGGGCTACTCCTACGAGCAGTACTTC.

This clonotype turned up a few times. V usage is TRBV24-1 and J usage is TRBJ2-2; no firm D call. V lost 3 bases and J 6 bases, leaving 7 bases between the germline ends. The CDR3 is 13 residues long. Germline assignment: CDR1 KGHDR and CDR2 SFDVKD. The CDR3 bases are TGTGCCACCAGTGATGAGTCTCCCGGGGAGCTGTTTTTT. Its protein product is CATSDESPGELFF.

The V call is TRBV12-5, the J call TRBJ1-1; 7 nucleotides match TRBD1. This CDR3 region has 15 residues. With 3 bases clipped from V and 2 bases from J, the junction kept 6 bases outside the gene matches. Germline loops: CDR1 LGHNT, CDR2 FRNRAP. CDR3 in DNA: TGTGCTAGTGGTTTTACCGACAGGGCAAACACTGAAGCTTTCTTT. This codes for CASGFTDRANTEAFF.

This CDR3 reads CATSRVGGRPSTGELFF. The CDR3 nucleotides are TGTGCCACCAGCAGAGTCGGCGGGAGGCCCAGCACCGGGGAGCTGTTTTTT. V gene TRBV15 combines with J gene TRBJ2-2; 8 bases are shared with TRBD2. Germline V lookup: CDR1 LNHNV, CDR2 YYDKDF (reference sequence). There are 17 residues in the CDR3. V trimming: 1 base; J trimming: 4 bases; junction bases outside the gene matches: 8. Together with reference TRBV15 and TRBJ2-2, the CDR3 gives the full variable domain: DAMVIQNPRYQVTQFGKPVTLSCSQTLNHNVMYWYQQKSSQAPKLLFHYYDKDFNNEADTPDNFQSRRPNTSFCFLDIRSPGLGDTAMYLCATSRVGGRPSTGELFFGEGSRLTVL.

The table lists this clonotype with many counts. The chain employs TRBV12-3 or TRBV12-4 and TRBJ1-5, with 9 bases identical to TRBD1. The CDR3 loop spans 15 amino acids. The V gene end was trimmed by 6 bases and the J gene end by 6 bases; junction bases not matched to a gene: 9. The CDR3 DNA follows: TGTGCCAGCAGCCGCGGGACAGGGTTTCCTCAGCCCCAGCATTTT. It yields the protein CASSRGTGFPQPQHF.

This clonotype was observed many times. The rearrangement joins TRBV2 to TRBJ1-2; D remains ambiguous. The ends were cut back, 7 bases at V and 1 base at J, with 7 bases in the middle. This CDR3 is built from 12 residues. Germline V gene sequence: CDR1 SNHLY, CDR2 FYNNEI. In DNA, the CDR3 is TGTGCCAGCACCGGGGATAACTATGGCTACACCTTC. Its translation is CASTGDNYGYTF.

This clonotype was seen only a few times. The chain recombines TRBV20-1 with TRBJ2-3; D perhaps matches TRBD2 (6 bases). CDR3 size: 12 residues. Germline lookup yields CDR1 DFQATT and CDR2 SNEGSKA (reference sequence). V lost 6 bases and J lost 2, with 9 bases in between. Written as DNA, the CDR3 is TGCAGTGCCAGGACTAACACAGATACGCAGTATTTT. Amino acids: CSARTNTDTQYF.

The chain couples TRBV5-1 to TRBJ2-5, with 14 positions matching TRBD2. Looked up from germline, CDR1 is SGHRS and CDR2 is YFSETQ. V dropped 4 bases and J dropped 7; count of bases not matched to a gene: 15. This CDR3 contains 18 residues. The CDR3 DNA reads TGCGCCAGCAGCCGAGATTCGACTAGCGGGAGGGGGACGGGGACCCAGTACTTC. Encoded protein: CASSRDSTSGRGTGTQYF. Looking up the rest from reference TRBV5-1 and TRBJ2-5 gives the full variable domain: KAGVTQTPRYLIKTRGQQVTLSCSPISGHRSVSWYQQTPGQGLQFLFEYFSETQRNKGNFPGRFSGRQFSNSRSEMNVSTLELGDSALYLCASSRDSTSGRGTGTQYFGPGTRLLVL.

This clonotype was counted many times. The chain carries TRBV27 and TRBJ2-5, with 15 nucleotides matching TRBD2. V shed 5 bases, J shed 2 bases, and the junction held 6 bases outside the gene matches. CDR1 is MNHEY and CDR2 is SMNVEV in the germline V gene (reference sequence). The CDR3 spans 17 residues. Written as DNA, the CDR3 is TGTGCCAGCAGTCCGGGGACTAGCGGGAGGATTCAAGAGACCCAGTACTTC. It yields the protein CASSPGTSGRIQETQYF.

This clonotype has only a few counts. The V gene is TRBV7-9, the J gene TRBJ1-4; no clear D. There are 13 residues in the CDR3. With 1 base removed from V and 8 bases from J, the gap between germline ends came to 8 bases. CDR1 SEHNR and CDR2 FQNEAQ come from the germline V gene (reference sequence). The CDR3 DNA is TGTGCCAGCAGCTTAGACATCGGCGAAAAACTGTTTTTT. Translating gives CASSLDIGEKLFF.

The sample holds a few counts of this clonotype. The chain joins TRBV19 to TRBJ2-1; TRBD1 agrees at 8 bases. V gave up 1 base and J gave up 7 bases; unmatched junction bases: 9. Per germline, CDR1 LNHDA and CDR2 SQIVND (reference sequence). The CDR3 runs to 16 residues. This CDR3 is CASSIGGRGQRNEQFF. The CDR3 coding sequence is TGTGCCAGTAGTATAGGAGGCAGGGGGCAACGGAATGAGCAGTTCTTC.

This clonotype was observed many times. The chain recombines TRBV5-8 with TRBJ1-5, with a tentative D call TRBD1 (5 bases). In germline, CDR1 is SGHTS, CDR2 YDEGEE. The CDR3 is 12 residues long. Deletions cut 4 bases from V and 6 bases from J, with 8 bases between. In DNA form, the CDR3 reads TGTGCCAGCAGCCCAGGGTTTCAGCCCCAGCATTTT. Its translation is CASSPGFQPQHF.

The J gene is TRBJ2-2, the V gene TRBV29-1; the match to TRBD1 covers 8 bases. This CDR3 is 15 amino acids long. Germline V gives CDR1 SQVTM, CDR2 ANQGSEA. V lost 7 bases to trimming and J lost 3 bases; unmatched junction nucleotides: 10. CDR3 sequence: CSATKQGVDTGELFF. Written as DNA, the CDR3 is TGCAGCGCCACAAAACAGGGGGTCGACACCGGGGAGCTGTTTTTT.

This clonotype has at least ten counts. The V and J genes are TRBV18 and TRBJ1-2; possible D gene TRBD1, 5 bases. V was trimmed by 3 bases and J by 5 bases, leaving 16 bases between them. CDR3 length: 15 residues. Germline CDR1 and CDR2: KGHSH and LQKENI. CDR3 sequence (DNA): TGTGCCAGCTCACCCCCGGAGGGGTCCGTGTATGGCTACACCTTC. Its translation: CASSPPEGSVYGYTF.